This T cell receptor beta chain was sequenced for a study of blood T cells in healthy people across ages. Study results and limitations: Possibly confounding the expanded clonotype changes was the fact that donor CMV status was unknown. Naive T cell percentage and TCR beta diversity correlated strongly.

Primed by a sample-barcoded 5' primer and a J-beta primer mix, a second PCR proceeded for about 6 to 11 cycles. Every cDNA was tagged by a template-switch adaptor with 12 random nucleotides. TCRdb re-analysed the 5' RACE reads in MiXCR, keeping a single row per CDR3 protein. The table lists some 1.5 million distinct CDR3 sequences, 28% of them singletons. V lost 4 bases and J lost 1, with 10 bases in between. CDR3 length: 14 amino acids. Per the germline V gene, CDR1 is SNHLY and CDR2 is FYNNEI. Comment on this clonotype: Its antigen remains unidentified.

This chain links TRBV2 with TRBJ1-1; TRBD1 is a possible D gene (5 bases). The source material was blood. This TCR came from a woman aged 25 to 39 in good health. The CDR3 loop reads CASSGEGTNTEAFF. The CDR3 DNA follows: TGTGCCAGCAGTGGAGAGGGGACGAACACTGAAGCTTTCTTT.